The 20 T cell receptor beta chains listed next were all sequenced from one sample in a study of molecular identifiers for immune sequencing clone quantification. TCRdb fed the PCR reads into MiXCR, producing one record per CDR3 protein. This sample has approximately 590,000 distinct CDR3 sequences; about 25% occur once, and the top ten carry 0.75% to 0.8%. Sequencing used naive CD8+ T cells from blood, with Jurkat cell RNA spiked in. Subset: FACS-sorted CD8+CD4-CCR7+CD45RA+ naive T cells. The origin of the receptors is a human donor in good health. Some libraries in this study had Jurkat cell RNA spiked in.

Of note for this clonotype: One base away lies a much larger clone, so this may be a sequencing read error. The rearrangement uses TRBV19 and TRBJ2-7; possible D gene TRBD1, 6 bases. The CDR3 totals 14 residues. From germline, CDR1 is LNHDA and CDR2 SQIVND (reference sequence). The CDR3 protein is CASKGHPESCEQYF. The CDR3 bases are TGTGCCAGTAAGGGACACCCCGAATCCTGCGAGCAGTACTTC.

The chain links TRBV13 to TRBJ2-7; TRBD1 is a possible D gene (5 bases). Trimming left V 5 bases short and J 5 bases short, with 16 bases between. The CDR3 totals 14 residues. CDR1 and CDR2 from the germline V gene are PRHDT and FYEKMQ (reference sequence). This CDR3 is CASSEWGRAHEQYF. The CDR3 DNA is TGTGCCAGCAGCGAATGGGGCAGGGCCCACGAGCAGTACTTC. The whole variable domain, filled in from reference TRBV13 and TRBJ2-7, reads AAGVIQSPRHLIKEKRETATLKCYPIPRHDTVYWYQQGPGQDPQFLISFYEKMQSDKGSIPDRFSAQQFSDYHSELNMSSLELGDSALYFCASSEWGRAHEQYFGPGTRLTVT.

Details on this clonotype: Sequence at one end of the junction differs from germline and may be a read error. The chain uses TRBV7-9 and TRBJ2-3; D is ambiguous. This CDR3 is 14 amino acids long. Germline CDR1 reads SEHNR; CDR2 reads FQNEAQ (reference sequence). The CDR3 reads CASSLVGVTETQYF. The CDR3, as DNA: TGTGCCAGCAGCTTAGTTGGGGTCACAGAGACGCAGTATTTT. The variable domain in full, completed from reference TRBV7-9 and TRBJ2-3, reads DTGVSQNPRHKITKRGQNVTFRCDPISEHNRLYWYRQTLGQGPEFLTYFQNEAQLEKSRLLSDRFSAERPKGSFSTLEIQRTEQGDSAMYLCASSLVGVTETQYFGPGTRLTVL.

This clonotype was detected ten times or more. The rearrangement uses TRBV19 and TRBJ2-7; TRBD2 matches at 10 bases. CDR1 LNHDA and CDR2 SQIVND come from the germline V gene (reference sequence). The V gene end was trimmed by 3 bases and the J gene end by 3 bases; junction bases not matched to a gene: 8. The CDR3 loop spans 16 amino acids. CDR3 region: CASSITASGSSYEQYF. The CDR3 bases are TGTGCCAGTAGTATCACGGCTAGCGGGAGTAGCTACGAGCAGTACTTC.

At least ten counts were recorded for this clonotype. The chain uses TRBV2 and TRBJ1-5, with D perhaps matching TRBD1 (6 bases). The germline CDR1 and CDR2 sequences are SNHLY and FYNNEI. The CDR3 spans 14 residues. With 4 bases removed from V and 2 bases from J, the gap between germline ends came to 9 bases. CDR3 in amino acids: CASSARQGNQPQHF. The CDR3 bases are TGTGCCAGCAGTGCTAGACAGGGCAATCAGCCCCAGCATTTT.

A word on this clonotype: This could be a read error, since a much larger clone is one nucleotide away. The J gene is TRBJ2-7, the V gene TRBV30; the D gene is possibly TRBD2 (7 bases). The length of the CDR3 is 13 residues. Deletions cut 0 bases from V and 6 bases from J, with 12 bases between. Germline V gives CDR1 GTSNPN, CDR2 SVGIG (reference sequence). CDR3 in DNA: TGTGCCTGGAGTGTTGGGGGGGGGGCCGAGCAGTACTTC. As protein: CAWSVGGGAEQYF.

This clonotype was seen ten or more times. The V call is TRBV9, the J call TRBJ2-7, with TRBD2 matching 8 bases. Losses at the gene ends were 0 bases for V and 2 bases for J; bases not matched to a gene: 4. The length of the CDR3 is 15 residues. Germline CDR1 is SGDLS and CDR2 is YYNGEE. The CDR3 DNA reads TGTGCCAGCAGCGTAGCTGGTAGCGGGACCTACGAGCAGTACTTC. This sequence encodes CASSVAGSGTYEQYF. The whole variable domain, remainder taken from reference TRBV9 and TRBJ2-7, is DSGVTQTPKHLITATGQRVTLRCSPRSGDLSVYWYQQSLDQGLQFLIQYYNGEERAKGNILERFSAQQFPDLHSELNLSSLELGDSALYFCASSVAGSGTYEQYFGPGTRLTVT.

This chain uses TRBV9 with TRBJ1-6; 10 positions agree with TRBD1. CDR1 is SGDLS, CDR2 YYNGEE, per germline. The CDR3 has 15 amino acids. The V and J ends lost 4 bases and 8 bases, in that order; junction bases with no gene match: 6. The CDR3 is CASSQTGGSYSPLHF. The CDR3 bases are TGTGCCAGCAGCCAGACAGGGGGCTCATATTCACCCCTCCACTTT. The full variable domain, in which reference TRBV9 and TRBJ1-6 provide the parts outside the CDR3, is DSGVTQTPKHLITATGQRVTLRCSPRSGDLSVYWYQQSLDQGLQFLIQYYNGEERAKGNILERFSAQQFPDLHSELNLSSLELGDSALYFCASSQTGGSYSPLHFGNGTRLTVT.

In its sample, this clonotype was seen once. A clone one base away is much larger, so this may be a read error. The genes are TRBV30 and TRBJ2-7, with D unclear. Looked up from germline, CDR1 is GTSNPN and CDR2 is SVGIG (reference sequence). CDR3 length equals 14 residues. V shed 1 base and J shed 1 base, with 11 bases lying between them. The DNA for the CDR3 is TGTGCCTGGAGTGGGAACCGGAATTCCTACGAGCAGTACTTC. Translation: CAWSGNRNSYEQYF.

This clonotype was found many times. The chain joins TRBV14 to TRBJ2-7; weak D call: TRBD1 (5 bases). Between the trimmed V and J ends, which lost 1 base and 0 bases, there was a span of 16 bases. Germline CDR1 SGHDN, CDR2 FVKESK. The CDR3 loop spans 17 amino acids. The CDR3 DNA sequence: TGTGCCAGCAGCCAAGGTGATCGGACACCAAGCTCCTACGAGCAGTACTTC. Protein sequence: CASSQGDRTPSSYEQYF.

This clonotype appeared many times. The chain links TRBV2 to TRBJ2-7; D possibly corresponds to TRBD2 (6 bases). Trimming stripped 6 bases from V and 1 base from J, with 16 bases between. The germline CDR1 and CDR2 sequences are SNHLY and FYNNEI. The CDR3 totals 15 residues. In DNA, the CDR3 is TGTGCCAGCAGCCCATCCCGGGACTTTTCCTACGAGCAGTACTTC. The encoded protein is CASSPSRDFSYEQYF.

This clonotype has ten or more counts. J is TRBJ2-3 and V is TRBV28; 8 bases align to TRBD1. CDR3 length equals 19 residues. The ends lost 5 bases at V and 4 bases at J; junction bases unmatched: 20. Germline assignment: CDR1 MDHEN and CDR2 SYDVKM. CDR3 region: CASSLLVGRSGGFADTQYF. CDR3 nucleotides: TGTGCCAGCAGTCTCTTAGTTGGGCGGTCAGGGGGCTTTGCAGATACGCAGTATTTT.

This clonotype was observed many times. The chain couples TRBV20-1 to TRBJ2-3, with 7 nucleotides matching TRBD2. This CDR3 spans 16 amino acids. Germline values: CDR1 DFQATT, CDR2 SNEGSKA (reference sequence). With 1 base clipped from V and 2 bases from J, the junction kept 9 bases outside the gene matches. Written as DNA, the CDR3 is TGCAGTGCTAGAGGAGCGGGGACCAGGATCACAGATACGCAGTATTTT. The encoded protein is CSARGAGTRITDTQYF.

Turning to this clonotype: A read error is likely, as this CDR3 ends without the conserved phenylalanine or tryptophan. This chain uses TRBV2 with TRBJ1-1; D unclear. Germline V gene lookup returns CDR1 SNHLY and CDR2 FYNNEI. The CDR3 length is 14 residues. Trimming shortened V by 6 bases and J by 1 base, and 12 bases separated the two germline ends. The CDR3 loop reads CASSNTPRNTEAFS. CDR3 sequence (DNA): TGTGCCAGCAGCAACACACCCCGGAACACTGAAGCTTTCTCT.

This clonotype was seen a few times. The genes are TRBV7-2 and TRBJ1-3, with a tentative D call TRBD1 (5 bases). The CDR3 extends over 15 amino acids. Between the trimmed V and J ends, which lost 1 base and 4 bases, there was a span of 11 bases. Germline CDR1 is SGHTA and CDR2 is FQGNSA. Here the CDR3 reads CASSLDQGPGNTIYF. As DNA, the CDR3 is TGTGCCAGCAGCTTAGACCAGGGTCCAGGAAACACCATATATTTT.

The J gene is TRBJ2-2, the V gene TRBV6-5; 14 bases agree with TRBD2. V trimming: 4 bases; J trimming: 6 bases; junction bases outside the gene matches: 4. The germline gives CDR1 MNHEY, CDR2 SVGAGI. The CDR3 has 16 amino acids. The CDR3 DNA follows: TGTGCCAGCAGTTGGGGACTAGCGGGGGTCGCCGGGGAGCTGTTTTTT. Protein sequence: CASSWGLAGVAGELFF.

This clonotype was detected ten times or more. V gene TRBV21-1 combines with J gene TRBJ2-2; TRBD1, as called in the table, went unchecked against the DNA. TRBV21-1 is deemed a pseudogene. CDR3 length equals 15 residues. This chain's CDR3 is CASSKGGEKAGELFF. CDR3 coding DNA: TGTGCCAGCAGCAAAGGGGGGGAGAAGGCCGGGGAGCTGTTTTTT.

Turning to this clonotype: A much larger clone sits a single nucleotide away, making a read error possible. The V and J genes are TRBV24-1 and TRBJ2-2, with D unclear. This CDR3 has 13 residues. The germline CDR1 and CDR2 sequences are KGHDR and SFDVKD. Trimming pared 5 bases from V and 5 bases from J, leaving 8 bases between. The CDR3 region is CATSGFGTGELFF. The CDR3 coding sequence is TGTGCCACCAGTGGTTTTGGAACCGGGGAGCTGTTTTTT.

The chain uses TRBV4-3 and TRBJ2-1, with 12 bases lining up with TRBD2. The V segment lost 0 bases and the J segment 4 bases; nucleotides outside the gene matches: 10. Germline CDR1 LGHNA, CDR2 YSLEER. The CDR3 sequence is 19 residues long. Written as DNA, the CDR3 is TGCGCCAGCAGCCAAGATCGGCTAGCGGGAGGGGGGTCGTACAATGAGCAGTTCTTC. This codes for CASSQDRLAGGGSYNEQFF.

To note about this clonotype: A much larger clone is a single base away; this may be a read error. The chain links TRBV28 to TRBJ2-5; TRBD1 matches 10 bases. There are 16 residues in the CDR3. The germline V gene has CDR1 MDHEN and CDR2 SYDVKM. Written as DNA, the CDR3 is TGTGCCAGCAGTTTTTGGACAGGGGGTAACCAAGAGCCCCAGTACTTC. As protein: CASSFWTGGNQEPQYF.